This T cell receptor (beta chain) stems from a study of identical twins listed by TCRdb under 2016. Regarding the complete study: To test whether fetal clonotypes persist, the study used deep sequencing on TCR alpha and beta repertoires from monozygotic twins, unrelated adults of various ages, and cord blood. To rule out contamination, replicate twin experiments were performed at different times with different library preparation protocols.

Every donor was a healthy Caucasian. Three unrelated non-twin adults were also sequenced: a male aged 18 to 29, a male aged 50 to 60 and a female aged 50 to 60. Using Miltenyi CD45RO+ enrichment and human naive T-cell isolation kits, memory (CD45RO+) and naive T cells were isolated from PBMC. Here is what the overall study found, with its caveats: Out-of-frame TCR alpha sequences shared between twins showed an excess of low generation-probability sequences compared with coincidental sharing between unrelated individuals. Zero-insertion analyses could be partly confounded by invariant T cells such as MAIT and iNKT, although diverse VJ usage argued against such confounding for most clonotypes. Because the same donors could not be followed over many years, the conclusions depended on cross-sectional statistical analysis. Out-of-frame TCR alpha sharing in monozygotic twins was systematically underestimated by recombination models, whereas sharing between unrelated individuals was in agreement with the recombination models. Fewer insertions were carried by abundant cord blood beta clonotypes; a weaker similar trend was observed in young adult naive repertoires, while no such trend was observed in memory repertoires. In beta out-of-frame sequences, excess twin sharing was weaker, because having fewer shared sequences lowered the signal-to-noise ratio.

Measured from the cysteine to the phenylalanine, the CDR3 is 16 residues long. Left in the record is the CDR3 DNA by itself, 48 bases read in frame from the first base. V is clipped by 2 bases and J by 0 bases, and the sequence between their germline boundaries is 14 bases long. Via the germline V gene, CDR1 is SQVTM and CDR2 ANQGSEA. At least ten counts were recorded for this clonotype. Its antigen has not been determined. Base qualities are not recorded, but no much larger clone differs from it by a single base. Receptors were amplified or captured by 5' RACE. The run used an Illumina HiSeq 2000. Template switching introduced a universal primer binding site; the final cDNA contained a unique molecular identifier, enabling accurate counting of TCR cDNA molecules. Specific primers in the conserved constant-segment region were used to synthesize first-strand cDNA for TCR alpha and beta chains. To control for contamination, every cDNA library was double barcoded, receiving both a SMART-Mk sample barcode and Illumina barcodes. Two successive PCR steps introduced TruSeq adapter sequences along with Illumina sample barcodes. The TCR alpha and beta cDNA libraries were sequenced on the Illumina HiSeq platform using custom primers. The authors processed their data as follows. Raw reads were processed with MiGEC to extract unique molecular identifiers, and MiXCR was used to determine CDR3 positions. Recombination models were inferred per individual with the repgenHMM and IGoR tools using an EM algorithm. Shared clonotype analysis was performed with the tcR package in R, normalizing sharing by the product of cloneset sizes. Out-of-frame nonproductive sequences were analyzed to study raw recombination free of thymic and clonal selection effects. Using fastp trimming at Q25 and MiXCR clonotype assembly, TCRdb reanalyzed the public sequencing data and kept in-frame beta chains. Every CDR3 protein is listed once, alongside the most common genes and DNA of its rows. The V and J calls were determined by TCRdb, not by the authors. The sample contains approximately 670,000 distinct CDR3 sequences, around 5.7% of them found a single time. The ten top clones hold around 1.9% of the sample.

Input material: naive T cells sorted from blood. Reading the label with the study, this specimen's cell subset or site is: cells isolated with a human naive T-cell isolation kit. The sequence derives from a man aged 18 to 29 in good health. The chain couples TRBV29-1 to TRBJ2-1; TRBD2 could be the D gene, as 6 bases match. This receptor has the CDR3 CSVESPSEYSYNEQFF. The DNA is TGCAGCGTTGAATCCCCTAGCGAGTACTCCTACAATGAGCAGTTCTTC.